This paragraph reports one T cell receptor beta chain. What antigen it recognizes has not been identified. Within one base of it there is no much larger clone, and no base qualities were kept. This sample is drawn from a study of cytomegalovirus exposure and HLA in healthy donors (dated by TCRdb to about 2017). About the full investigation: An earlier analysis of roughly 630 of the donors reported more than 250 Gb of sequence data and more than 90 million unique TCR beta sequences from 150 million to 200 million T cells. All discovery cohort repertoires had been generated using a single sequencing platform. HLA typing included class I and class II loci at four-digit resolution. The study aimed to test whether signatures of past pathogen exposure could be identified by cataloging public T cell receptors. The genetic ancestry cluster associated with self-reported Caucasian donors included approximately 85% of the 300 to 450 genotyped donors. Donor age, sex, ethnicity and CMV serostatus were compiled alongside the repertoire data. Rather than using new phenotypic data, the later analysis identified candidate immune exposures from TCR beta sequences and from how often those sequences occurred across donors. The T cell repertoires of 670 or so subjects were profiled by immunosequencing and related to cytomegalovirus serostatus. Along with the approximately 700-subject first cohort, a separate validation cohort of over a hundred different subjects was used. An earlier analysis of several hundred of the donors used high-throughput TCR beta sequencing to judge whether each TCR beta V gene segment behaved as functional or pseudogenic. Typing coverage varied by locus: roughly 620-640 donors for A, B, C, DRB1 and DQB1; roughly 510 for DQA1; approximately 610 for DPA1; roughly 450 for DPB1. An early release that covered several hundred HLA-typed donors contained around 330 gigabases of sequencing data and roughly 84 million unique TCR sequences. Among a few hundred genotyped donors of the cohort, an average of approximately 240,000 unique TCR beta nucleotide sequences were sequenced per donor, about a sixth of them non-productive. To predict cytomegalovirus infection status, the study combined high-throughput TCR immunosequencing, statistical association of individual TCRs with disease status, and machine learning. Because of strong linkage in the cohort, 5 or 6 DR-DQ haplotypes were treated as single units for association and clustering. A later genetic analysis used genome-wide SNP genotypes for about 60% of the 666 donors, treating that subset as a discovery cohort. A later analysis re-examined previously published TCR beta repertoires from more than 550 donors and added high-resolution HLA genotyping to investigate patterns of TCR occurrence.

CDR1 and CDR2, per the germline V gene, are KGHSH and LQKENI. The CDR3, from cysteine to phenylalanine, totals 13 residues. Only the CDR3 DNA is retained, 39 bases long and in frame from the first base. V loses 3 bases, J loses 8 bases, and the germline ends lie 11 bases apart. Libraries were built with the immunoSEQ multiplex PCR assay. The multiplex PCR relied on a mix of 60 forward primers for TCR Vbeta segments and 13 reverse primers for TCR Jbeta segments. Amplification of the CDR3 region of rearranged TCR beta genes was performed with a multiplex PCR assay on genomic DNA. Amplified TCR beta libraries were sequenced as 87-base-pair reads on the Illumina HiSeq System. Per the authors' processing: A later analysis counted tens of millions of unique TCR beta chains across the 670 or so repertoires, and roughly 9.9 million of these chains were shared by at least two donors. Raw reads were error-corrected and collapsed into unique sequences by a nearest-neighbor algorithm in which closely related sequences were merged to remove PCR and sequencing errors. V, D and J gene segments were assigned by aligning CDR3 sequences to IMGT reference sequences. Each retained sequence needed at least a six-nucleotide match to both a V gene segment and a J gene segment. Rearrangements were called productive when the CDR3 lacked stop codons and stayed in frame with V and J; all others were non-productive. Following IMGT convention, CDR3 was defined as the stretch from the second conserved V-encoded cysteine up to the conserved J-encoded phenylalanine. Sequences without an unambiguous match to a single V gene segment were excluded from the earlier analysis of 587 of the donors. In an earlier analysis of around 590 of the donors, a V segment was called functional when productive rearrangements were above 56.7%, and segregating when the standard deviation between donors exceeded 5%. A statistical classification framework was built for diagnosing cytomegalovirus status from the catalog of TCR beta chain sequences. V and J gene assignment, in a later analysis, came from comparing TCR nucleotide sequences with IMGT/GENE-DB human TR gene sequences. In a later analysis, CDR3 sequences and most-parsimonious VDJ recombination scenarios were assigned using the TCRdist pipeline. A later analysis defined each TCR beta chain by its CDR3 amino acid sequence plus V-gene family, and excluded reads lacking a unique V-gene family. In a later analysis, 450 to 600 highly shared, low-generation-probability nucleotide sequences were removed to address suspected cross-contamination and a sequencing artifact. For each public chain, a later analysis derived a clonal expansion index from normalized ranks of inferred template counts within each repertoire. Generation probabilities in a later analysis came from a VDJ recombination model fitted to out-of-frame rearrangements, and those results were checked against IGoR. In a later analysis, hypergeometric tests were used to score TCR-TCR, TCR-HLA and TCR-CMV co-occurrence, with a repertoire-size bias correction applied to TCR pairs. False discovery rates were estimated in a later analysis by permuting HLA or CMV assignments 20 times. In a later analysis, co-occurring TCRs were grouped using DBSCAN, and TCRdist sequence similarity was added for clustering within HLA-allele-positive subsets. Repertoires with fewer than 30,000 or more than 120,000 public chains were left out of co-occurrence clustering, as were five repertoires with anomalous nucleotide sharing. TCRdb's version of the immuneACCESS table is confined to in-frame rearrangements and falls short of the full clone set. An unresolved V gene accounts for under half of the shortfall where checked; the remainder is of unknown origin. V and J calls and clone size are copied from that table; D and trimming were computed from the DNA. The sample table lists 100,000 to 150,000 clones, more than 65% of them with a count of one. The ten most abundant clones make up under 5% of the sample.

What the authors observed across the whole study: Some IMGT-functional V segments, including TRBV6-2 and TRBV6-3, could not be distinguished by the 87-base-pair reads and were therefore excluded. Immune exposure information for the cohort was limited to CMV serostatus. Only TCR beta chains were sequenced in this cohort, and the absence of alpha or paired-chain data limited detectable features. A later analysis reported that several top co-occurrence clusters appeared linked to parvovirus B19, influenza, CMV and Epstein-Barr virus. According to a later analysis, TCR association rates differed among HLA loci, with DRB1 alleles showing the most associated TCRs and HLA-C alleles showing the fewest. An association between a missense DCLRE1C variant and V-gene and J-gene trimming of TCR beta chains was found in a later genetic analysis and replicated in an independent cohort. In a later analysis, most CMV-associated TCR beta chains were found to appear HLA-restricted, with HLA associations seemingly driven largely by CMV exposure. Strong co-occurrence of HLA alleles, especially DR and DQ, made assigning TCR associations to individual alleles difficult. While some public TCRs were present in many individuals, most TCR sequences turned up only very rarely across donors. In a later genetic analysis, fewer N-insertions in productive TCRs were reported among donors in an Asian-associated ancestry cluster than the roughly 670-donor mean. Because some donors lacked HLA typing at each locus, the association tests relied only on the typed subset. A total of roughly 160 TCR beta chains were listed by the study as associated with cytomegalovirus. A further reported finding was that TCR beta sequences accurately predicted the HLA-A and HLA-B alleles for most subjects in the first cohort. Compared with equally common non-associated chains, HLA-associated TCR beta chains in a later analysis were more clonally expanded and had lower generation probabilities. At a false discovery rate of 0.05, a later analysis linked around 15,000 TCR beta sequences to specific HLA alleles. Presence/absence analyses assumed roughly uniform sequencing depth across donors, an assumption that may not hold. The authors suggested that the approach could potentially be generalized to other disease states and immunological phenotypes. Correlated functional status among segregating V segments might reflect linkage disequilibrium, but an unknown experimental factor could not be ruled out. In an earlier analysis of about 600 of the donors, most TCR beta V segments appeared in productive rearrangements about 90% or about 30% of the time, broadly matching IMGT annotations. A cluster of highly shared sequence variants was judged likely to represent a technical artifact of the sequencing pipeline. Because counts were too low, around 17 rarely observed V segments, including chromosome 9 orphons, were left out of the earlier analysis of 587 of the donors. In vitro tests confirmed that three of the cytomegalovirus-associated TCR beta chains recognize cytomegalovirus antigens. The classifier was reported to diagnose cytomegalovirus status with high specificity and sensitivity in both the original and validation cohorts.

The cohort comprised around 700 healthy bone marrow donors. At the time of sampling, every cohort member was nominally healthy, though immune exposures that went unrecorded were likely present. The donor tested CMV seropositive and was one of the 289 seropositive cohort members. Every donor gave a peripheral blood sample, and the peripheral blood mononuclear cells from that sample were used for TCR beta sequencing. The Qiagen DNeasy Blood Extraction Kit was used to extract genomic DNA from the blood cell samples. This sequence originates from a male donor in good health and CMV-seropositive. The chain joins TRBV18 to TRBJ1-5; the D gene is possibly TRBD1, with 5 bases matching. The sample was PBMCs. The nucleotide sequence is given as TGTGCCAGCTCACCTTCCAGGGAGGAGCCCCAGCATTTT. The translation is CASSPSREEPQHF.